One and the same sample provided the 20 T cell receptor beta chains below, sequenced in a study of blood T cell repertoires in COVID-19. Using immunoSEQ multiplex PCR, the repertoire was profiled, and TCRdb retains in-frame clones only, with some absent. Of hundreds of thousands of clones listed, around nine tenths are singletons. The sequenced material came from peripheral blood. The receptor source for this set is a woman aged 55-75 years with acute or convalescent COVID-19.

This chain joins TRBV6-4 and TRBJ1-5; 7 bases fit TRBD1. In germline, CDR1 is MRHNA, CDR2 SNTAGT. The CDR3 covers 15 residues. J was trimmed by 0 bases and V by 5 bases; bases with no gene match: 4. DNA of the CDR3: TGTGCCAGCAGTCCACAGGGGAGTAGCAATCAGCCCCAGCATTTT. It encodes CASSPQGSSNQPQHF.

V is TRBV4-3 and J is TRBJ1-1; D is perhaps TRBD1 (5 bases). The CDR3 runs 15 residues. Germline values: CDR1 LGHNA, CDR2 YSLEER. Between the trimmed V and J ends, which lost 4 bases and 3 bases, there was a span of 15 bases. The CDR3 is CASSPYGGGDTEAFF. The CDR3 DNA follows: TGCGCCAGCAGCCCATACGGCGGAGGGGACACTGAAGCTTTCTTT.

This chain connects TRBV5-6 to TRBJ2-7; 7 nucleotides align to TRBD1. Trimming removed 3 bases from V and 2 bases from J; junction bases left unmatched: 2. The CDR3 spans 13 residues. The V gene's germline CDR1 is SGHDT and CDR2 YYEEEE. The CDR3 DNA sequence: TGTGCCAGCAGCTCGGACAGGCCCTACGAGCAGTACTTC. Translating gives CASSSDRPYEQYF.

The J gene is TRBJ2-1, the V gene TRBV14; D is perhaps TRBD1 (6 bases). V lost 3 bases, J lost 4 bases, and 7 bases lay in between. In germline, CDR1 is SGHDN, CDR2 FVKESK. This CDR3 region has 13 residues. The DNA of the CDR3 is TGTGCCAGCAGCCAGCAGGGGTACAATGAGCAGTTCTTC. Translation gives CASSQQGYNEQFF.

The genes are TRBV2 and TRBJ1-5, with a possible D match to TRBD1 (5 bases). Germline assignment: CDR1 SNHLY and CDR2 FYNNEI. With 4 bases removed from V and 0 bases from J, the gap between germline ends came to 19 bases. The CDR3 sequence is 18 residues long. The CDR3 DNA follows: TGTGCCAGCAGTGGAAGGGGATCTGACGCTTATAGCAATCAGCCCCAGCATTTT. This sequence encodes CASSGRGSDAYSNQPQHF.

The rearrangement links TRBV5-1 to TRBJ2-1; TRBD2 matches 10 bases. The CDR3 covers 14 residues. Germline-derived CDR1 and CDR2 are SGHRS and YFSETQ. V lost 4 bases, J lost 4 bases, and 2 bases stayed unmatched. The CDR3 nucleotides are TGCGCCAGCAGCATTAGCGGGGGGTACAATGAGCAGTTCTTC. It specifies CASSISGGYNEQFF.

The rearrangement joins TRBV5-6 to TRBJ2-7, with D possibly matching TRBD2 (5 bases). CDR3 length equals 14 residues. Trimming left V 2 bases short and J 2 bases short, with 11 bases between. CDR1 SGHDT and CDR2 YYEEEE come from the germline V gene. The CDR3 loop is CASSFLASTYEQYF. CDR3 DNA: TGTGCCAGCAGCTTTTTAGCGAGCACCTACGAGCAGTACTTC. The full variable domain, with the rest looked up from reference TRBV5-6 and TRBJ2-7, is DAGVTQSPTHLIKTRGQQVTLRCSPKSGHDTVSWYQQALGQGPQFIFQYYEEEERQRGNFPDRFSGHQFPNYSSELNVNALLLGDSALYLCASSFLASTYEQYFGPGTRLTVT.

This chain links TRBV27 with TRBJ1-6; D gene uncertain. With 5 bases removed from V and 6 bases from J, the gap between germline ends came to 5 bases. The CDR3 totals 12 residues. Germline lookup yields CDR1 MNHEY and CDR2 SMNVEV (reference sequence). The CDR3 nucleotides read TGTGCCAGCAGTCCCCTTAATTCACCCCTCCACTTT. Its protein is CASSPLNSPLHF.

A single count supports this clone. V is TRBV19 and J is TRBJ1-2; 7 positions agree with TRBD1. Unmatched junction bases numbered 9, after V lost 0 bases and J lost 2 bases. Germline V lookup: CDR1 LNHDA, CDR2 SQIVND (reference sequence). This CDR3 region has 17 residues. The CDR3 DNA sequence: TGTGCCAGTAGTATAGACCACCGGGACAGTGTCAACTATGGCTACACCTTC. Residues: CASSIDHRDSVNYGYTF.

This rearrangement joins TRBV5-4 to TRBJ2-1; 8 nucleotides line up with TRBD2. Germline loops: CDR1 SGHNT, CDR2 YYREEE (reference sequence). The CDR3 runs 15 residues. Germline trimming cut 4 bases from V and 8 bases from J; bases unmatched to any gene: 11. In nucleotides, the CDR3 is TGTGCCAGCAGCAACGGGAGGGCCGGAGTGGATGAGCAGTTCTTC. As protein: CASSNGRAGVDEQFF.

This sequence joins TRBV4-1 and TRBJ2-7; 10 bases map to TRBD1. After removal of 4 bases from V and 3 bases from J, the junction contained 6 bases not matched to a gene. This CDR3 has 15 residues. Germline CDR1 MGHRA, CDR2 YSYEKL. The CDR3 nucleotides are TGCGCCAGCAGCCTAACCGGGACAGGGGACTACGAGCAGTACTTC. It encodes CASSLTGTGDYEQYF.

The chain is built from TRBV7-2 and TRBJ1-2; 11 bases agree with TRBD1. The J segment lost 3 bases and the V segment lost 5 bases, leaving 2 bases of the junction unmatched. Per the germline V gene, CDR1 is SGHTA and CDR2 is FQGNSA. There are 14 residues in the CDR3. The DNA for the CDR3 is TGTGCCAGCAGCCGGACAGGGGGCGACTATGGCTACACCTTC. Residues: CASSRTGGDYGYTF.

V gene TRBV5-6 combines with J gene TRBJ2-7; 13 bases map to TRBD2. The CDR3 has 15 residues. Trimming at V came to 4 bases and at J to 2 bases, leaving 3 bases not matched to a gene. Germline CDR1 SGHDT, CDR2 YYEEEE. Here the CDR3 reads CASSPGLAGTYEQYF. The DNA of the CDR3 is TGTGCCAGCAGCCCGGGACTAGCGGGAACCTACGAGCAGTACTTC.

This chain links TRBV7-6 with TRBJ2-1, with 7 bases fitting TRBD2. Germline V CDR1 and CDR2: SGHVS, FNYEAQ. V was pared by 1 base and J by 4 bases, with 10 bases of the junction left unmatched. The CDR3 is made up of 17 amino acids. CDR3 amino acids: CASSLGWRGTVYNEQFF. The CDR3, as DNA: TGTGCCAGCAGCTTAGGCTGGCGGGGGACCGTATACAATGAGCAGTTCTTC. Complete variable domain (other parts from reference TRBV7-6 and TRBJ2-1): GAGVSQSPRYKVTKRGQDVALRCDPISGHVSLYWYRQALGQGPEFLTYFNYEAQQDKSGLPNDRFSAERPEGSISTLTIQRTEQRDSAMYRCASSLGWRGTVYNEQFFGPGTRLTVL.

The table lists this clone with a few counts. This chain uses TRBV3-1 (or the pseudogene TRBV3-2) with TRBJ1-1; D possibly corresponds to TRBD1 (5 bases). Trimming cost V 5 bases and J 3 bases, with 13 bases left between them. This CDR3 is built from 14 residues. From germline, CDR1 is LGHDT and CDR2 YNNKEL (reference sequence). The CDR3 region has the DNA TGTGCCAGCAGCAAGGCAGGGAGGGACACTGAAGCTTTCTTT. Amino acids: CASSKAGRDTEAFF.

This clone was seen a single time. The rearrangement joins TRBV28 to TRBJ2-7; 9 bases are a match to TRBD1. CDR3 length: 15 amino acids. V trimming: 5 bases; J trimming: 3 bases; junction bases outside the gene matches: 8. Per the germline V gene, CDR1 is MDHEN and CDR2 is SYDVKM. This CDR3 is CASSPPGQGVYEQYF. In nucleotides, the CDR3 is TGTGCCAGCAGTCCTCCGGGACAGGGAGTCTACGAGCAGTACTTC.

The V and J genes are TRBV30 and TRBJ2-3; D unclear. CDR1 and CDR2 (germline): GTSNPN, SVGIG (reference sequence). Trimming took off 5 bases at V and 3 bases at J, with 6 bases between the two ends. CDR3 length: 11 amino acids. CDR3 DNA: TGTGCCTGGGGCAGAACAGATACGCAGTATTTT. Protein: CAWGRTDTQYF.

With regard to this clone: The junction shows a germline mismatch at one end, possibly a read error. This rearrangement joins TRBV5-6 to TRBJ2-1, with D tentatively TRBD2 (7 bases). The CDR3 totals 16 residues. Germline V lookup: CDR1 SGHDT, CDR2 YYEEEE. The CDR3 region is CASSLFGGGSNNEQFF. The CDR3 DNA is TGTGCCAGCAGCTTGTTCGGCGGGGGCTCCAACAATGAGCAGTTCTTC.

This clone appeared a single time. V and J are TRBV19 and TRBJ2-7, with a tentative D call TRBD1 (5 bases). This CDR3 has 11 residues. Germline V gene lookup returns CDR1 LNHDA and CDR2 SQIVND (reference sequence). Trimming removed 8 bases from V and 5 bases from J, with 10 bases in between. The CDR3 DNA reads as TGTGCCAGTCGGAAGGGGCACGAGCAGTACTTC. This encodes CASRKGHEQYF. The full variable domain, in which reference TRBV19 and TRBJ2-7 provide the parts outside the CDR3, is DGGITQSPKYLFRKEGQNVTLSCEQNLNHDAMYWYRQDPGQGLRLIYYSQIVNDFQKGDIAEGYSVSREKKESFPLTVTSAQKNPTAFYLCASRKGHEQYFGPGTRLTVT.

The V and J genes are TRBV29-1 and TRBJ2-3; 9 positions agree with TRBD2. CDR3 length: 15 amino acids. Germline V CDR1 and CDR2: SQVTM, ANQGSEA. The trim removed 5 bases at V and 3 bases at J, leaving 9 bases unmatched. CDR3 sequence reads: CSVIGLAIWTDTQYF. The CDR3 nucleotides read TGCAGCGTTATAGGACTAGCGATTTGGACAGATACGCAGTATTTT.